This T cell receptor beta chain was sequenced in a study of PD-L1 blockade in urothelial cancer. The germline gives CDR1 MDHEN, CDR2 SYDVKM. The V gene lost 2 bases and the J gene lost 1 base, with 12 bases spanning the gap. The CDR3 has 15 amino acids. Here immunoSEQ multiplex PCR was the method, and the copy in TCRdb shows in-frame clones only, minus some. This sample yields around 80,000 clones, of which 75% to 90% are seen a single time; 4.5% to 6.5% belongs to the top ten. The genes are TRBV28 and TRBJ2-7; D not certain. This specimen was PBMCs, taken around atezolizumab (anti-PD-L1) treatment. This clonotype was obtained from a woman in her seventies with urothelial cancer. This CDR3 reads CASSLGSGPSYEQYF. CDR3 nucleotides: TGTGCCAGCAGTTTAGGATCTGGGCCATCCTACGAGCAGTACTTC.